A selection of T cell receptor beta chains follows, all from one sample in a study of blood T cell repertoires in COVID-19. TCRdb's table, derived via immunoSEQ multiplex PCR, lists solely in-frame clones and lacks some. The data show about 70,000 clones, around 90% seen once. The sequenced sample was peripheral blood. The receptors originated from a human donor in a cohort sampled during active COVID-19. Each CDR3 is given with its conserved first and last residue. D genes are given only for firm matches. Clone size is stated in some rows and not others, as once, few, many or a class when expanded.

j_gene: TRBJ2-3
v_gene: TRBV6-5
d_gene: NA
abundance: NA
CDR3nt: TGTGCCAGCAGTCGTCGTCCTAGCACAGATACGCAGTATTTT
CDR3aa: CASSRRPSTDTQYF

j_gene: TRBJ2-1
v_gene: TRBV9
d_gene: TRBD2
abundance: NA
CDR3nt: TGTGCCAGCAGCCCGACTAGCGGGAGGGTCTATGAGCAGTTCTTC
CDR3aa: CASSPTSGRVYEQFF

j_gene: TRBJ2-5
v_gene: TRBV28
d_gene: TRBD2
abundance: NA
CDR3nt: TGTGCCAGCACCCCAGGTTTGGGGGGGGAGACCCAGTACTTC
CDR3aa: CASTPGLGGETQYF

j_gene: TRBJ1-1
v_gene: TRBV30
d_gene: NA
abundance: NA
CDR3nt: TGTGCCTGGAGTCAACAGAACACTGAAGCTTTCTTT
CDR3aa: CAWSQQNTEAFF

j_gene: TRBJ1-6
v_gene: TRBV7-2
d_gene: TRBD1
abundance: NA
CDR3nt: TGTGCCAGCAGCCTGGACAGGATTTTTTATAATTCACCCCTCCACTTT
CDR3aa: CASSLDRIFYNSPLHF

j_gene: TRBJ2-5
v_gene: TRBV28
d_gene: TRBD2
abundance: NA
CDR3nt: TGTGCCAGCAGTATACTAGCGGGAGAAGGGGAGACCCAGTACTTC
CDR3aa: CASSILAGEGETQYF

j_gene: TRBJ1-1
v_gene: TRBV15
d_gene: NA
abundance: NA
CDR3nt: TGTGCCACCAGCAGGGAGAGTACCCCAATGAACACTGAAGCTTTCTTT
CDR3aa: CATSRESTPMNTEAFF

j_gene: TRBJ1-6
v_gene: TRBV5-1
d_gene: TRBD1
abundance: NA
CDR3nt: TGCGCCAGCAGCGAGGGACAGTATAATTCACCCCTCCACTTT
CDR3aa: CASSEGQYNSPLHF

j_gene: TRBJ1-2
v_gene: TRBV19
d_gene: NA
abundance: NA
CDR3nt: TGTGCCAGTAGCTCGGGGTTTGACTATGGCTACACCTTC
CDR3aa: CASSSGFDYGYTF

j_gene: TRBJ1-6
v_gene: TRBV10-3
d_gene: NA
abundance: once
CDR3nt: TGTGCCATCAGGTCTGGAACAGGGAACTCCTATAATTCACCCCTCCACTTT
CDR3aa: CAIRSGTGNSYNSPLHF

j_gene: TRBJ2-1
v_gene: TRBV5-4
d_gene: TRBD2
abundance: NA
CDR3nt: TGTGCCAGCAGCTTTCGGACTAGCGGGAGTAGAAATGAGCAGTTCTTC
CDR3aa: CASSFRTSGSRNEQFF

j_gene: TRBJ2-7
v_gene: TRBV28
d_gene: TRBD1
abundance: NA
CDR3nt: TGTGCCAGCAGAAGGGACAGCTCCTACGAGCAGTACTTC
CDR3aa: CASRRDSSYEQYF

j_gene: TRBJ2-1
v_gene: TRBV30
d_gene: NA
abundance: NA
CDR3nt: TGTGCCTGGAGTGTAGGAACTAGACGGTTCTTC
CDR3aa: CAWSVGTRRFF

j_gene: TRBJ2-7
v_gene: TRBV19
d_gene: TRBD2
abundance: NA
CDR3nt: TGTGCCAGTAGTATAATAGGACTAGCGGGGAGCTCCTACGAGCAGTACTTC
CDR3aa: CASSIIGLAGSSYEQYF

j_gene: TRBJ2-5
v_gene: TRBV5-1
d_gene: NA
abundance: NA
CDR3nt: TGCGCCAGCAGCTTGGGAGTCCGGGCCAGGGTAGGAGAGACCCAGTACTTC
CDR3aa: CASSLGVRARVGETQYF

j_gene: TRBJ2-5
v_gene: TRBV27
d_gene: TRBD1
abundance: NA
CDR3nt: TGTGCCAGCAGTTTGGACAGGGCACCGGATGATAGAACCCAGTACTTC
CDR3aa: CASSLDRAPDDRTQYF

j_gene: TRBJ2-1
v_gene: TRBV4-3
d_gene: TRBD2
abundance: NA
CDR3nt: TGCGCCAGCAGCCGCGAATCCCCGGGACTAGGGAGCTACAATGAGCAGTTCTTC
CDR3aa: CASSRESPGLGSYNEQFF

j_gene: TRBJ1-5
v_gene: TRBV19
d_gene: NA
abundance: NA
CDR3nt: TGTGCCAGTAGTATAAGGGAGAGCAATCAGCCCCAGCATTTT
CDR3aa: CASSIRESNQPQHF

j_gene: TRBJ2-7
v_gene: TRBV11-2
d_gene: TRBD1
abundance: few
CDR3nt: TGTGCCAGCAGCTTAGCGCAGGGGGCTCTCTACGAGCAGTACTTC
CDR3aa: CASSLAQGALYEQYF

j_gene: TRBJ1-5
v_gene: TRBV19
d_gene: TRBD1
abundance: NA
CDR3nt: TGTGCCAGTAGCCCCTCCCTTAGCCGGGACAGGGGAAGTCAGCCCCAGCATTTT
CDR3aa: CASSPSLSRDRGSQPQHF

j_gene: TRBJ2-3
v_gene: TRBV19
d_gene: NA
abundance: NA
CDR3nt: TGTGCCAGTAGTATAGGCGGGACCATCACAGATACGCAGTATTTT
CDR3aa: CASSIGGTITDTQYF

j_gene: TRBJ2-7
v_gene: TRBV5-4
d_gene: TRBD1
abundance: NA
CDR3nt: TGTGCCAGCAGCTTGGCCAAAGGGACAGGGATCTACGAGCAGTACTTC
CDR3aa: CASSLAKGTGIYEQYF

j_gene: TRBJ1-1
v_gene: TRBV19
d_gene: NA
abundance: NA
CDR3nt: TGTGCCAGTAGTAAAACTAGGATGAGTGACACTGAAGCTTTCTTT
CDR3aa: CASSKTRMSDTEAFF

j_gene: TRBJ2-7
v_gene: TRBV7-3
d_gene: TRBD2
abundance: NA
CDR3nt: TGTGCCAGCAGCCCCCTCCCGCCGGGACTAGCGGGTCACGAGCAGTACTTC
CDR3aa: CASSPLPPGLAGHEQYF

j_gene: TRBJ2-7
v_gene: TRBV5-1
d_gene: NA
abundance: NA
CDR3nt: TGCGCCAGCAGTCCCTCACGAGGATCCTACGAGCAGTACTTC
CDR3aa: CASSPSRGSYEQYF

j_gene: TRBJ2-7
v_gene: TRBV28
d_gene: NA
abundance: NA
CDR3nt: TGTGCCAGCAGATCAAGGCGGGACTCCTACGAGCAGTACTTC
CDR3aa: CASRSRRDSYEQYF

j_gene: TRBJ1-6
v_gene: TRBV19
d_gene: NA
abundance: few
CDR3nt: TGTGCCAGTAGTATTAAACAGGGAAGCTCACCCCTCCACTTT
CDR3aa: CASSIKQGSSPLHF

j_gene: TRBJ1-1
v_gene: TRBV27
d_gene: NA
abundance: NA
CDR3nt: TGTGCCAGCAGCACCCCGAGGGACACTGAGAACACTGAAGCTTTCTTT
CDR3aa: CASSTPRDTENTEAFF

j_gene: TRBJ1-6
v_gene: TRBV15
d_gene: NA
abundance: NA
CDR3nt: TGTGCCACCAGCAGAGAGCTTCAGGGGAGTTCACCCCTCCACTTT
CDR3aa: CATSRELQGSSPLHF

j_gene: TRBJ2-2
v_gene: TRBV24-1
d_gene: NA
abundance: NA
CDR3nt: TGTGCCACCTCAGGGGCCGGGGAGCTGTTTTTT
CDR3aa: CATSGAGELFF

j_gene: TRBJ2-7
v_gene: TRBV19
d_gene: NA
abundance: NA
CDR3nt: TGTGCCAGTAGTGCCGGAGATAACTACGAGCAGTACTTC
CDR3aa: CASSAGDNYEQYF

j_gene: TRBJ2-7
v_gene: TRBV5-5
d_gene: NA
abundance: NA
CDR3nt: TGTGCCAGCAGCTTGGTCCGGGAGATCTCCTACGAGCAGTACTTC
CDR3aa: CASSLVREISYEQYF

j_gene: TRBJ2-1
v_gene: TRBV7-6
d_gene: TRBD1
abundance: NA
CDR3nt: TGTGCCAGCAGCTTCGGGACAGACTTACCAGAGCAGTTCTTC
CDR3aa: CASSFGTDLPEQFF

j_gene: TRBJ2-5
v_gene: TRBV2
d_gene: TRBD2
abundance: NA
CDR3nt: TGTGCCAGCAGACTAGCGGGAGAGACCCAGTACTTC
CDR3aa: CASRLAGETQYF

j_gene: TRBJ2-1
v_gene: TRBV4-1
d_gene: TRBD1
abundance: NA
CDR3nt: TGCGCCAGCAGCCAAGTCAGGGGGCCTAAAAATGAGCAGTTCTTC
CDR3aa: CASSQVRGPKNEQFF

j_gene: TRBJ1-5
v_gene: TRBV28
d_gene: NA
abundance: once
CDR3nt: TGTGCCAGCACCCCAACAGGTGGGGCCAATCAGCCCCAGCATTTT
CDR3aa: CASTPTGGANQPQHF

j_gene: TRBJ2-7
v_gene: TRBV7-2
d_gene: NA
abundance: NA
CDR3nt: TGTGCCAGCAGCTTAGCGGGGGGGGGACAAGAGCAGTACTTC
CDR3aa: CASSLAGGGQEQYF

j_gene: TRBJ2-1
v_gene: TRBV6-1
d_gene: NA
abundance: NA
CDR3nt: TGTGCCAGCAGTGACCAAGGACGGTCAGGGCACAATGAGCAGTTCTTC
CDR3aa: CASSDQGRSGHNEQFF

j_gene: TRBJ2-1
v_gene: TRBV2
d_gene: TRBD2
abundance: NA
CDR3nt: TGTGCCAGCAGGGAGACTAGCCGGATAGTGGATGAGCAGTTCTTC
CDR3aa: CASRETSRIVDEQFF

j_gene: TRBJ2-7
v_gene: TRBV30
d_gene: TRBD2
abundance: once
CDR3nt: TGTGCCTGGAGGGCCGGGACTAGCCTCTACGAGCAGTACTTC
CDR3aa: CAWRAGTSLYEQYF